This entry concerns a single T cell receptor (beta chain). As yet, its antigen is unknown. This sample stems from a study of cytomegalovirus exposure and HLA in healthy donors. Findings and limits, study-wide: Reportedly, diagnosis of cytomegalovirus status by the classifier showed high specificity and sensitivity. In an earlier analysis, in 620 or so donors, most V segments appeared productive either ~90% or ~30% of the time. Later analysis indicated greater clonal expansion among HLA-associated TCR beta chains than among equally common other chains.

Vbeta (60) and Jbeta (13) primers were used in the PCR. Some clones are missing from TCRdb's copy, which holds only in-frame ones; the method was immunoSEQ multiplex PCR. The sample contains over 100,000 clones, 75% to 80% of which appear only once. CDR1 is SGHRS and CDR2 is YFSETQ in the germline V gene. Unmatched junction bases numbered 3, after V lost 4 bases and J lost 2 bases. CDR3 size: 14 residues. This TCR derives from a man aged 55-75 years in good health and CMV-seropositive. What was sequenced was PBMCs. This rearrangement joins TRBV5-1 to TRBJ2-7; TRBD2 agrees at 10 bases. CDR3: CASSQGLAAYEQYF. The CDR3 coding sequence is TGCGCCAGCAGCCAAGGACTAGCGGCCTACGAGCAGTACTTC.